The rows below give T cell receptor beta chains drawn from one sample of a study of cytomegalovirus exposure and HLA in healthy donors. This table comes from immunoSEQ multiplex PCR, and its TCRdb copy is limited to in-frame clones, with some not included. The data hold roughly 160,000 clones, with roughly 80% observed a single time. The sequenced sample consisted of PBMCs. The receptor set was obtained from a male donor in good health and CMV-seronegative. The CDR3 runs from the conserved cysteine through the conserved F or W. A D gene is named only where the DNA matches it firmly. The size field is filled for only some rows; it gives once, few, many or a size class.

D gene: TRBD1; V gene: TRBV4-2; J gene: TRBJ2-1; clone size: -; CDR3 protein: CASSQARATGIEQFF; CDR3 DNA: TGTGCCAGCAGCCAGGCTAGAGCGACAGGGATTGAGCAGTTCTTC
D gene: TRBD1; V gene: TRBV5-1; J gene: TRBJ2-5; clone size: -; CDR3 protein: CASSLGDRGQETQYF; CDR3 DNA: TGCGCCAGCAGCTTGGGGGACAGGGGGCAAGAGACCCAGTACTTC
D gene: TRBD2; V gene: TRBV11-1; J gene: TRBJ2-3; clone size: -; CDR3 protein: CASSYLSGGTGGDTQYF; CDR3 DNA: TGTGCCAGCAGCTACCTTAGCGGGGGGACCGGCGGGGATACGCAGTATTTT
D gene: -; V gene: TRBV5-6; J gene: TRBJ1-3; clone size: -; CDR3 protein: CASSFWTVGRLGNTIYF; CDR3 DNA: TGTGCCAGCAGTTTTTGGACAGTGGGGCGTTTAGGAAACACCATATATTTT
D gene: -; V gene: TRBV5-8; J gene: TRBJ2-5; clone size: -; CDR3 protein: CASSLRSSLETQYF; CDR3 DNA: TGTGCCAGCAGCTTAAGAAGTAGCCTGGAGACCCAGTACTTC
D gene: TRBD2; V gene: TRBV19; J gene: TRBJ2-3; clone size: -; CDR3 protein: CASSTSGVDTDTQYF; CDR3 DNA: TGTGCCAGTAGTACGAGCGGGGTCGACACAGATACGCAGTATTTT
D gene: TRBD1; V gene: TRBV28; J gene: TRBJ1-5; clone size: -; CDR3 protein: CASSYGTGQVNQPQHF; CDR3 DNA: TGTGCCAGCAGTTACGGGACCGGACAGGTCAATCAGCCCCAGCATTTT
D gene: TRBD1; V gene: TRBV18; J gene: TRBJ2-7; clone size: once; CDR3 protein: CASSAPGQGGEQYF; CDR3 DNA: TGTGCCAGCTCAGCACCGGGACAGGGGGGCGAGCAGTACTTC
D gene: -; V gene: TRBV7-9; J gene: TRBJ2-7; clone size: -; CDR3 protein: CASSLAALRGEQYF; CDR3 DNA: TGTGCCAGCAGCTTAGCAGCCCTACGAGGGGAGCAGTACTTC
D gene: -; V gene: TRBV6-1; J gene: TRBJ2-7; clone size: -; CDR3 protein: CASSEIRGKLYEQYF; CDR3 DNA: TGTGCCAGCAGTGAAATAAGGGGGAAGCTATACGAGCAGTACTTC
D gene: -; V gene: TRBV19; J gene: TRBJ1-5; clone size: -; CDR3 protein: CASSITAGSGNQPQHF; CDR3 DNA: TGTGCCAGTAGTATAACGGCAGGGTCGGGCAATCAGCCCCAGCATTTT
D gene: -; V gene: TRBV6-1; J gene: TRBJ2-2; clone size: once; CDR3 protein: CASRKIGTVTGELFF; CDR3 DNA: TGTGCCAGCAGGAAAATCGGGACTGTCACCGGGGAGCTGTTTTTT